The TCR beta chain under discussion was sequenced for a study of cytotoxic CD8 clonotypes in ibrutinib-treated CLL (dated by TCRdb to the early 2020s). Broadly, across the study: The cohort was composed of 10 to 11 relapsed/refractory and roughly 15 treatment-naive patients; IGHV unmutated status was identified in under 18 patients. Partial responses were observed in about 25 patients and complete responses in 2; after a median follow-up of around 68 months, remission was maintained in roughly 15 patients and progression was observed in about twelve. The response samples were drawn at a median of roughly twelve months into treatment, with a range of roughly 6 to 40 months. Samples averaged about 260,000 productive templates and some 96,000 productive rearrangements. Longitudinal samples were available for about 30% of the roughly 86 trial participants. Cryopreserved peripheral blood mononuclear cells were obtained prior to treatment, at the time of response, and at either disease progression or sustained remission. All remission and progressive disease samples were collected while patients were still receiving ibrutinib.

The CDR3 contains 16 residues, cysteine and phenylalanine counted. Only the CDR3 part of the read is kept: 48 bases, read in frame from the first base. The germline V gene supplies CDR1 KGHSH and CDR2 LQKENI. Trimming costs V 5 bases and J 2 bases, and their ends lie 13 bases apart. Explained via the paper, the time point label denotes: progressive disease on ibrutinib. Roughly 2 micrograms of genomic DNA were extracted from cryopreserved PBMCs for TCR beta library preparation. High-throughput TCR beta sequencing was performed on longitudinal blood samples from CLL patients receiving ibrutinib monotherapy. Patients were enrolled in a phase 2 open-label single-center ibrutinib monotherapy trial. The goal of deep resolution MiSeq sequencing was a depth between 1 in 1 million and 1 in 200,000 T cells, and coverage averaged 10x per clonotype. The immunoSEQ hsTCRB Kit was used to generate the TCR beta libraries. Turning to the authors' computational methods: The data were analyzed with ImmunoSEQ Analyzer and ImmunoSEQ Data Assistant, and V, D and J gene assignments followed IMGT definitions. Clonality, with values ranging from 0 to 1, was calculated as one minus the normalized Shannon entropy of productive rearrangement frequencies. Only overrepresented clonotypes making up at least 0.05% of the repertoire of each patient were included in the public clonotype analysis. About a dozen age-matched healthy donor repertoires from immuneACCESS served as clonality controls. As stored in TCRdb, this immuneACCESS dataset retains in-frame rearrangements with V and J assigned. A fraction of the clones does not appear; measured against another copy, unresolved V genes explain less than half of the discrepancy, and the remainder lacks a known reason. That table gives V, J and clone size, and the DNA gave D and trimming. The sample table holds about 35,000 clones, of which roughly two thirds were seen once. In total, the top ten clones hold over 15% of the sample.

A remark on this clone: Its antigen is not yet known. No clone much larger than this one lies a single base away; base qualities are absent.

Overall study results and their limits: Public clonotypes were rare and either shrank or stayed stable during treatment, and the rise in clonality at ibrutinib response reflected expansion of private clonotypes. Sampling times were not matched between patients in sustained remission and patients whose disease was progressing, and lymph node repertoires were not examined. Baseline clonality was found to be higher than that of age-matched healthy donors and was strongly correlated with circulating CD8+ T-cell counts. An increase in clonality was observed at ibrutinib response, with clonality remaining stable during sustained remission and falling back toward baseline at progression.

This receptor was obtained from a human donor with chronic lymphocytic leukemia. The chain links TRBV18 with TRBJ2-6; D gene: possibly TRBD1, on 6 matching bases. The sequenced sample was PBMCs, obtained at disease progression, from a patient treated with ibrutinib. Here is the DNA: TGTGCCAGCTCAGTCCTCCCAGGGGCTGGGGCCAACGTCCTGACTTTC. The translation is CASSVLPGAGANVLTF.